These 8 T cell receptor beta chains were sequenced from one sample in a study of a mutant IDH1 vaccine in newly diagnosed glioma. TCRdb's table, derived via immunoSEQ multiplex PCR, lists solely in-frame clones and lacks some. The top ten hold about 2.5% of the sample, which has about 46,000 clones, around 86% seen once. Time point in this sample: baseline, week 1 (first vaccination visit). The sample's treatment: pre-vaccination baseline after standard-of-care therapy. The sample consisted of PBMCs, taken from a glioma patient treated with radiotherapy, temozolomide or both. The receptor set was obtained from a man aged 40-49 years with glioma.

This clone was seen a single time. The CDR3 DNA reads as TGCGCCAGCAGCCAGAGCGGGGTCAATGAAAAACTGTTTTTT. Encoded protein: CASSQSGVNEKLFF. The chain recombines TRBV5-1 with TRBJ1-4; D ambiguous. Germline CDR1 SGHRS, CDR2 YFSETQ. Trimming took off 4 bases at V and 5 bases at J, with 12 bases between the two ends. The CDR3 runs to 14 residues.

The CDR3 here is CSVVKRGSSYNEQFF. The CDR3 DNA reads as TGCAGCGTCGTTAAGCGCGGGAGCTCCTACAATGAGCAGTTCTTC. The chain links TRBV29-1 to TRBJ2-1; 7 positions agree with TRBD2. The V gene's germline CDR1 is SQVTM and CDR2 ANQGSEA. The V segment lost 6 bases and the J segment 0 bases; nucleotides outside the gene matches: 8. The CDR3 extends over 15 amino acids.

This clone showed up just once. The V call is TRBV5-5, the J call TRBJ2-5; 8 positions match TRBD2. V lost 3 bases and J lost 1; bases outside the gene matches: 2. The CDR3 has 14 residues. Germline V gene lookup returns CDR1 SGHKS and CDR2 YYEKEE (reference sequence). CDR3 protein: CASSSLAVQETQYF. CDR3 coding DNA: TGTGCCAGCAGCTCACTAGCGGTCCAAGAGACCCAGTACTTC.

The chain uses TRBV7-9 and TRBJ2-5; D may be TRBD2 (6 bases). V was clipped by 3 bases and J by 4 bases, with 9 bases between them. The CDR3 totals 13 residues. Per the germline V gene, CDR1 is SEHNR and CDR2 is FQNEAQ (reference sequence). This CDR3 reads CASSFVRGETQYF. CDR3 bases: TGTGCCAGCAGCTTTGTGCGGGGAGAGACCCAGTACTTC.

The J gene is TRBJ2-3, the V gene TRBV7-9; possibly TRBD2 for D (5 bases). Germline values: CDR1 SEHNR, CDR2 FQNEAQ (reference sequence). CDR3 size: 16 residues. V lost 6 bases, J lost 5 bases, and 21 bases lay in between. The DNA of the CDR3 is TGTGCCAGCAGTAACTTAGCGAGCCCGCAACAAGATACGCAGTATTTT. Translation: CASSNLASPQQDTQYF.

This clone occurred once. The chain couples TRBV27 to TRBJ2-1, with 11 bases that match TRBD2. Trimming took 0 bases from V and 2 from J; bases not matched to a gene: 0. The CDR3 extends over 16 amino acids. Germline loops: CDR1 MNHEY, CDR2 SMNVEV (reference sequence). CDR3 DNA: TGTGCCAGCAGTTTATCGACTAGCGGGACCTACAATGAGCAGTTCTTC. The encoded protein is CASSLSTSGTYNEQFF.

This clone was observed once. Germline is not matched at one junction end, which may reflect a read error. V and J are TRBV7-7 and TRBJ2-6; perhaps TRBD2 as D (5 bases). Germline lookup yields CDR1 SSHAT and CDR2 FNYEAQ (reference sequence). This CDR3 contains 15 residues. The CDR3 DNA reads TGTGCTAGCAGCCCCTCCCCGGGGGGGGCCAACGTCCTGACTTTC. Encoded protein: CASSPSPGGANVLTF. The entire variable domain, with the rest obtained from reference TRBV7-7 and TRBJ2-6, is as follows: GAGVSQSPRYKVTKRGQDVTLRCDPISSHATLYWYQQALGQGPEFLTYFNYEAQPDKSGLPSDRFSAERPEGSISTLTIQRTEQRDSAMYRCASSPSPGGANVLTFGAGSRLTVL.

The CDR3 loop is CASSLIQYNEQFF. The CDR3 region has the DNA TGTGCCAGCAGTTTAATACAGTACAATGAGCAGTTCTTC. The gene calls are TRBV27 and TRBJ2-1, with D unresolved. The CDR3 totals 13 residues. Between the trimmed V and J ends, which lost 2 bases and 4 bases, there was a span of 6 bases. The germline V gene encodes CDR1 MNHEY and CDR2 SMNVEV (reference sequence).